These T cell receptor beta chains were read from a single sample in a study of lymphopenia after photon versus proton radiotherapy. Generated by immunoSEQ multiplex PCR, the TCRdb table keeps only in-frame clones and is missing some. The table has tens of thousands of clones, roughly 84% seen once. Specimen: peripheral blood, collected from a patient treated with proton-based radiotherapy. The origin of the receptors is a woman aged 70-85 years with pancreatic cancer. Some clones in this sample may be carry-over from other donors' samples. Each CDR3 is given without its conserved first and last residue. Fields, in order: V gene, CDR3 protein.

>TRBV27
ASRPIDNYEQY
>TRBV7-7
ASSPGTGETDTQY
>TRBV5-1
ASSLGPGAGTEAF
>TRBV6-5
ASSFGLAGADTQY
>TRBV18
ASSPPGGLPYGYT
>TRBV30
AWRWGQGEGTIY
>TRBV15
ATSRDVGHDEKLF
>TRBV19
ASSTLDRTGIGYT
>TRBV7-9
ASSKAGLAGYEQF
>TRBV4-1
ASSQETMGLAGGPWVGELF
>TRBV7-6
ASSFTSGTFNNEQF
>TRBV6-6
ASSYLGGTDTQY
>TRBV28
ASSLTAPVPNTEAF
>TRBV6-1
ASSEAISIGGSNSPLH
>TRBV6-1
ASSGSGGRPQH
>TRBV5-6
ASSLGTGSSHYGYT
>TRBV5-1
ASSPSTGASGNTIY
>TRBV29-1
SVAPPSGSPASNEQF
>TRBV7-2
ASSLASGPSGRAVEQY
>TRBV5-1
ASSPGGLADTQY
>TRBV30
AWSRGRNSPLH
>TRBV19
ASSIGWQGRVEKLF
>TRBV7-2
ASSSQTGMNTEAF
>TRBV11-1
ASSLGSRTNYGYT
>TRBV5-6
ASSFAGNTEAF
>TRBV11-2
ASSAGATGQGAIYEQY
>TRBV7-2
ASSLDRVSGANVLT
>TRBV30
AWNLPGGSSTYEQY
>TRBV27
ASSLEPPGLAGGRYNEQF
>TRBV2
ASSDLGNTIY
>TRBV29-1
SVAGTGKAEAF
>TRBV2
ASRDRGLLYEQY
>TRBV2
ASSGDYSNQPQH
>TRBV30
AWSVREGNAF
>TRBV4-2
ASSQDLRGMYNEQF
>TRBV7-9
ASSLGAGGPYNEQF
>TRBV28
ASSRTDGYT
>TRBV11-2
ASSLSGGGDTQY
>TRBV28
ASSLSGRDVSYEQY
>TRBV6-1
ASSAQGAMNTEAF
>TRBV28
ASSRYSEQF
>TRBV2
ASLQGQRTGELF
>TRBV6-6
ATGTDQSDTQY
>TRBV5-6
ASSLATSGKTDTQY
>TRBV30
AWSGTGTSGITDTQY
>TRBV19
ASRDSYSNQPQH
>TRBV5-6
ASTRRTDGYT
>TRBV29-1
SVDVSSTAGTYGYT
>TRBV28
ASSITGKKGGELF
>TRBV30
AWNSVGGNTIY
>TRBV6-5
ASSKAGTAYSQRN
>TRBV11-2
ASSRTSYYEQY
>TRBV7-8
ASSLALWGDEQF
>TRBV2
ASSEGTNTEAF